Listed below are T cell receptor beta chains from one sample, sequenced in a study of Graves' ophthalmopathy and Graves' hyperthyroidism. MiXCR was run by TCRdb on the multiplex PCR reads, yielding one entry per CDR3 protein. The repertoire holds approximately 460,000 distinct CDR3 sequences, with roughly an eighth as singletons. Input material: blood. These receptor sequences come from a woman in her twenties or thirties with Graves' ophthalmopathy. Both conserved end residues are part of each CDR3. D genes are given only for firm matches. The size entry is marked missing in some rows and otherwise reads once, few, many or a size class.

d_call clone_size j_call v_call cdr3_nt cdr3_aa
. many TRBJ1-1 TRBV15 TGTGCCACCAGCGCAATTAGGGGGGGGCGCGAAGCCAGGGATACTGAAGCTTTCTTT CATSAIRGGREARDTEAFF
TRBD1 many TRBJ2-7 TRBV25-1 TGTGCCAGCAGACCCGACAGGGGGGACTCCTACGAGCAGTACTTC CASRPDRGDSYEQYF
TRBD1 many TRBJ1-1 TRBV6-5 TGTGCCAGCAGTTCACAGGGGGCGCGGACTGAAGCTTTCTTT CASSSQGARTEAFF
TRBD1 many TRBJ2-7 TRBV7-2 TGTGCCAGCAGCCAATTGGGACAGGTGAACTACGAGCAGTACTTC CASSQLGQVNYEQYF
. many TRBJ1-5 TRBV6-5 TGTGCCAGCAGTTACTCTGGGGGCGGCAATCAGCCCCAGCATTTT CASSYSGGGNQPQHF
TRBD1 few TRBJ2-7 TRBV6-2/TRBV6-3 TGTGCCAGCAGTCGGGACAGGGTTGAGCAGTACTTC CASSRDRVEQYF
. many TRBJ1-1 TRBV12-3/TRBV12-4 TGTGCCAGCAGTTTCATAGGGAACACTGAAGCTTTCTTT CASSFIGNTEAFF
. few TRBJ2-7 TRBV11-2 TGTGCCAGCAGACTAACAGGGATCGGTGAGCAGTACTTC CASRLTGIGEQYF
TRBD1 many TRBJ1-2 TRBV29-1 TGCAGCGTTGAAGAAACAGGGGCTAACTATGGCTACACCTTC CSVEETGANYGYTF
. few TRBJ2-2 TRBV27 TGTGCCAGCAGTTTAGGGGTGGGGGACACCGGGGAGCTGTTTTTT CASSLGVGDTGELFF
. many TRBJ2-7 TRBV20-1 TGCAGTGCTGCCCGGGACTCCCCCATCTACGAGCAGTACTTC CSAARDSPIYEQYF
. . TRBJ2-5 TRBV15 TGTGCCACCAGCAGAGAGGGGAGACCTCTATGGGAGACCCAGTACTTC CATSREGRPLWETQYF
TRBD1 many TRBJ1-1 TRBV20-1 TGCAGTGCTGGGGACAGGGGGAACACTGAAGCTTTCTTT CSAGDRGNTEAFF
. many TRBJ1-1 TRBV6-1 TGTGCCAGCAGATTCCACAGGGAGAACACTGAAGCTTTCTTT CASRFHRENTEAFF
. many TRBJ1-1 TRBV7-2 TGTGCCAGCAGAGCAGGGCTCGGCACTGAAGCTTTCTTT CASRAGLGTEAFF
. many TRBJ1-5 TRBV12-3/TRBV12-4 TGTGCCAGCAGGTTTCTACCGGGACGGACTAATCAGCCCCAGCATTTT CASRFLPGRTNQPQHF
. many TRBJ1-2 TRBV25-1 TGTGCCAGCAGTGAAAACTATGGCTACACCTTC CASSENYGYTF
. many TRBJ2-5 TRBV2 TGTGCCAGCATCGGACGGGCGAGTCCGACCCAGTACTTC CASIGRASPTQYF
. many TRBJ1-1 TRBV11-2 TGTGCCAGCAGTTCCCGGACTGAAGCTTTCTTT CASSSRTEAFF
. many TRBJ2-5 TRBV29-1 TGCAGCGTTGGTGTGGGCCAAGAGACCCAGTACTTC CSVGVGQETQYF
. many TRBJ2-2 TRBV28 TGTGCCAGCAGTTTACACGACGGCTACACTAGGGAGCTGTTTTTT CASSLHDGYTRELFF
. many TRBJ2-7 TRBV7-2 TGTGCCAGCAGCTTTGGCCCCTCGGGAGAGCAGTACTTC CASSFGPSGEQYF
TRBD1 . TRBJ1-2 TRBV24-1 TGTGCCACCAGTGGGGACAGTAACTATGGCTACACCTTC CATSGDSNYGYTF
. many TRBJ1-6 TRBV28 TGTGCCAGCAGGGAGGGGGGGGCCGAAATTTCACCCCTCCACTTT CASREGGAEISPLHF
. . TRBJ1-1 TRBV12-3/TRBV12-4 TGTGCCAGCAGTTTAATAACGTGGGCCAAGTCTGAAGCTTTCTTT CASSLITWAKSEAFF
TRBD1 many TRBJ1-1 TRBV20-1 TGCAGTGCTAGAGAAGGGACAGGGTTCGCTTTCTTT CSAREGTGFAFF
. many TRBJ1-3 TRBV30 TGTGCCTGGAGTGTGAATGCCCCTGGAAACACCATATATTTT CAWSVNAPGNTIYF
TRBD1 many TRBJ1-6 TRBV30 TGTGCCTGGAGTGTAGGGACAGCTAATTCACCCCTCCACTTT CAWSVGTANSPLHF
TRBD1 many TRBJ2-7 TRBV2 TGTGCCAGCAGTGAAGTTCCAGGGGGGCAGTACTTC CASSEVPGGQYF
. many TRBJ1-3 TRBV7-8 TGTGCCAGCAGCTCACCCCCGGTCGAGGGCCGTTCTGGAAACACCATATATTTT CASSSPPVEGRSGNTIYF
TRBD1 few TRBJ1-1 TRBV30 TGTGCCTGGAGTGGATCCGGTCGGGACAGATATAACACTGAAGCTTTCTTT CAWSGSGRDRYNTEAFF
. few TRBJ1-2 TRBV6-1 TGTGCCAGCAGTGAAAAGCATGTGGGGGTCCGCGGCTACACCTTC CASSEKHVGVRGYTF
TRBD2 many TRBJ2-2 TRBV12-3/TRBV12-4 TGTGCCAGCAGTCCCCATAGCGGGAGGGCTATGGACACCGGGGAGCTGTTTTTT CASSPHSGRAMDTGELFF
. many TRBJ2-5 TRBV5-1 TGCGCCAGCAGCTTGGCCCTGGGGAGAGAGACCCAGTACTTC CASSLALGRETQYF
TRBD1 many TRBJ1-2 TRBV28 TGTGCCAGCAGTCTACACCCCCGGACAGGGGGCTTGTGGGGCTACACCTTC CASSLHPRTGGLWGYTF
. many TRBJ2-7 TRBV5-6 TGTGCCAGCAGCTTAACGCAGACCAGATACGAGCAGTACTTC CASSLTQTRYEQYF
TRBD1 many TRBJ2-5 TRBV12-3/TRBV12-4 TGTGCCAGCAGTTTAGCGGACAGGGGGAGTGAGACCCAGTACTTC CASSLADRGSETQYF
. . TRBJ1-1 TRBV19 TGTGCCAGTAGTCCTACCGTGCAGGCAGAAGCTTTCTTT CASSPTVQAEAFF
TRBD1 many TRBJ2-7 TRBV11-2 TGTGCCAGCAGCCCCCCGGGACAGGGTACCTCTGTCTTC CASSPPGQGTSVF
TRBD1 many TRBJ1-5 TRBV28 TGTGCCAGCAGTTACGGGGTGGACAGGCGAAATCAGCCCCAGCATTTT CASSYGVDRRNQPQHF
TRBD1 many TRBJ1-5 TRBV6-1 TGTGCCAGCAGTGGGAAGGGGGCAGGTCAGCCCCGGCATTTT CASSGKGAGQPRHF
TRBD2 many TRBJ2-7 TRBV6-5 TGTGCCAGCAGTTACTCGAGCGGGGCCGAATTCTACGAGCAGTACTTC CASSYSSGAEFYEQYF
. many TRBJ1-3 TRBV30 TGTGCCTCCCAGTACCTCTCTGGAAACACCATATATTTT CASQYLSGNTIYF
TRBD1 many TRBJ2-7 TRBV20-1 TGCAGTACCACGGGACAGGTCGGAAACGAGCAGTACTTC CSTTGQVGNEQYF
TRBD2 many TRBJ2-5 TRBV11-2 TGTGCCAGCAGCTTCCGGGGGGGCAGCGAGACCCAGTACTTC CASSFRGGSETQYF
. many TRBJ1-6 TRBV28 TGTGCCAGCAGTTTTCGGCAGAATAATTCACCCCTCCACTTT CASSFRQNNSPLHF
. few TRBJ1-4 TRBV7-2 TGTGCCAGCAGCTTATTTAGGGGAAGGGAAAAACTGTTTTTT CASSLFRGREKLFF
TRBD2 many TRBJ2-5 TRBV20-1 TGCAGTGCTAAAGGACTAGCGGGGGGGGCCAAAGCGGCCCAGTACTTC CSAKGLAGGAKAAQYF
. . TRBJ1-6 TRBV2 TGTGCCATCAGCCAAACCCCTTATTCACCCCTCCACTTT CAISQTPYSPLHF
. . TRBJ2-7 TRBV7-8 TGTGCCAGCAGCTTCCCCGTCGGGCTTTCTAGCTATTACGAGCAGTACTTC CASSFPVGLSSYYEQYF
. few TRBJ2-7 TRBV5-1 TGCGCCAGCAGTTTTCCCACGGGGCCGGGGGACGAGCAGTACTTC CASSFPTGPGDEQYF
TRBD1 . TRBJ1-1 TRBV6-1 TGTGCCAGCAGTCCTCGCAGGGGGCGAGAAATTGAAGCTTTCTTT CASSPRRGREIEAFF
. many TRBJ2-5 TRBV27 TGTGCCAGCAGTTTATCTAATGGGGGGACCCAGTACTTC CASSLSNGGTQYF
. . TRBJ1-2 TRBV12-3/TRBV12-4 TGTGCCAGCAGTTCCCAAGGGTCTCGGGTCTATGGCTACACCTTC CASSSQGSRVYGYTF
TRBD2 many TRBJ2-7 TRBV5-1 TGCGCCAGCAGCCCAACGGGGGGATCGGTCGAGCAGTACTTC CASSPTGGSVEQYF
. . TRBJ2-2 TRBV20-1 TGCAGTGCTTTACAGGGGAACACCGGGGAGCTGTTTTTT CSALQGNTGELFF
. many TRBJ1-1 TRBV12-3/TRBV12-4 TGTGCCAGCAGTTTAGGGGAGTACACTGAAGCTTTCTTT CASSLGEYTEAFF
. few TRBJ2-5 TRBV29-1 TGCAGCGTTGGGAGGGCTAGCATAGAGACCCAGTACTTC CSVGRASIETQYF
. . TRBJ1-3 TRBV19 TGTGCCAGTACAGGTTTCTCTGGATACACCATATATTTT CASTGFSGYTIYF